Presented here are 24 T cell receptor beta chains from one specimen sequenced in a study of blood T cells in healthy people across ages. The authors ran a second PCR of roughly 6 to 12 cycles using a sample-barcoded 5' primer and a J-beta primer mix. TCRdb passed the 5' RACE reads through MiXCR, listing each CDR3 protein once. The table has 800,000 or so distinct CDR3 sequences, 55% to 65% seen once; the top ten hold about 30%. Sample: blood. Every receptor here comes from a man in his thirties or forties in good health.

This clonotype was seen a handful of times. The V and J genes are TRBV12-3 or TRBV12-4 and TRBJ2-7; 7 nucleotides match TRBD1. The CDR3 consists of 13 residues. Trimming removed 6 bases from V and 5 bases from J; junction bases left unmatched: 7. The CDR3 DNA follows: TGTGCCAGCAGCCCACAGGGGCCTCACGAGCAGTACTTC. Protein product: CASSPQGPHEQYF.

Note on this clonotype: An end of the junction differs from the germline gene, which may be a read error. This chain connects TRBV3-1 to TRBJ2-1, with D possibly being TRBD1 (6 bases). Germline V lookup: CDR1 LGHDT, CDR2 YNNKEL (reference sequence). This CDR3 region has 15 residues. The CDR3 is CACSRSGVSYNEQFF. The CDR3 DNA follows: TGTGCCTGCAGCCGTTCAGGGGTTTCCTACAATGAGCAGTTCTTC.

This CDR3 is CSAGTEGYEQYF. CDR3 coding DNA: TGCAGCGCCGGGACAGAAGGCTACGAGCAGTACTTC. This chain links TRBV29-1 with TRBJ2-5; 7 bases agree with TRBD1. The end of the DNA fits TRBJ2-7 better, so the J call may be wrong. This CDR3 comprises 12 residues. Per the germline V gene, CDR1 is SQVTM and CDR2 is ANQGSEA.

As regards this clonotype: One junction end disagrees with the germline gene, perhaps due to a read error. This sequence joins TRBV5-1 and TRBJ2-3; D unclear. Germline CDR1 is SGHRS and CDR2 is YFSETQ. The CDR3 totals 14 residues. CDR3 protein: CASSLTASTDTQYF. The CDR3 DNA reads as TGTGCCAGCAGTTTGACTGCCTCAACAGATACGCAGTATTTT.

The CDR3 region is CASSWDRGLSTNEKLFF. The CDR3 nucleotides are TGTGCCAGCAGCTGGGACAGGGGCCTATCAACTAATGAAAAACTGTTTTTT. The chain has TRBV7-2 and TRBJ1-4, with 10 nucleotides matching TRBD1. Germline V CDR1 and CDR2: SGHTA, FQGNSA. The V gene end was trimmed by 4 bases and the J gene end by 0 bases; junction bases not matched to a gene: 5. The CDR3 length is 17 residues.

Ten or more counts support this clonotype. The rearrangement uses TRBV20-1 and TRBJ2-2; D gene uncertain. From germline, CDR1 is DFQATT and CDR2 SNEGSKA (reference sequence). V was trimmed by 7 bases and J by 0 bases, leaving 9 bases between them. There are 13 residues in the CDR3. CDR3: CSGVVTNTGELFF. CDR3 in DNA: TGCAGTGGCGTAGTTACGAACACCGGGGAGCTGTTTTTT.

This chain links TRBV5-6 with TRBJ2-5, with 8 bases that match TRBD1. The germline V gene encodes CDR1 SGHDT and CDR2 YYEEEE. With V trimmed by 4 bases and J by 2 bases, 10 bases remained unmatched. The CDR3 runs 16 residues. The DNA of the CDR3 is TGTGCCAGCAGCCCCCTCAGGGGGCTTAGGCAAGAGACCCAGTACTTC. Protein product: CASSPLRGLRQETQYF.

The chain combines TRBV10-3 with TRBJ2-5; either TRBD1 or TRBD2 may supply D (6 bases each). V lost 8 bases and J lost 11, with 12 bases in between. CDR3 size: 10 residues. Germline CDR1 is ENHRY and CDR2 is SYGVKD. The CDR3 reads CAIGGREQYF. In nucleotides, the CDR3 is TGTGCCATCGGGGGCCGGGAGCAGTACTTC.

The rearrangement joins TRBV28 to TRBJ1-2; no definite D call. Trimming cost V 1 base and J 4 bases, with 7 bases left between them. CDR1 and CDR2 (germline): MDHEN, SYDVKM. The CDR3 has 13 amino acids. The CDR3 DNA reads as TGTGCCAGCAGTTTATCGGCGGCCTATGGCTACACCTTC. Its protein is CASSLSAAYGYTF.

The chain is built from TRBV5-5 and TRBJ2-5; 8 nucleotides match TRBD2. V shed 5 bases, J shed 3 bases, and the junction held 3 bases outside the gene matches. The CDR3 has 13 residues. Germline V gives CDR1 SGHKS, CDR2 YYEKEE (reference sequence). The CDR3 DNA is TGTGCCAGCAGGGCGACTAGCGAAGAGACCCAGTACTTC. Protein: CASRATSEETQYF.

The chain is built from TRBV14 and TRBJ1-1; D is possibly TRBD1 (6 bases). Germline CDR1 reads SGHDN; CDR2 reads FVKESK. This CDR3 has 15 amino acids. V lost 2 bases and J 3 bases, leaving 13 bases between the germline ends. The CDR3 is CASSQPQGLDTEAFF. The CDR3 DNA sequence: TGTGCCAGCAGCCAACCCCAGGGGCTTGACACTGAAGCTTTCTTT.

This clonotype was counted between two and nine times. The CDR3 bases are TGTGCCAGCAGTTTAGGGACTAGCGGGGGGAACCAAGAGACCCAGTACTTC. Amino acids: CASSLGTSGGNQETQYF. The rearrangement uses TRBV12-3 or TRBV12-4 and TRBJ2-5; 14 nucleotides agree with TRBD2. CDR3 length equals 17 residues. V shed 1 base and J 0 bases; nucleotides not matched to a gene: 1.

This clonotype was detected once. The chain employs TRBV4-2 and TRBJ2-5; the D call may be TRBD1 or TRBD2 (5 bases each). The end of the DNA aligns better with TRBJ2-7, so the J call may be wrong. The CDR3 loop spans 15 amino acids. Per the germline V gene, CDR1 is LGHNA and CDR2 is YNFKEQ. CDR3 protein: CASSHDTGLSYEQYF. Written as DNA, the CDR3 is TGTGCCAGCAGCCACGACACGGGGCTTTCCTACGAGCAGTACTTC.

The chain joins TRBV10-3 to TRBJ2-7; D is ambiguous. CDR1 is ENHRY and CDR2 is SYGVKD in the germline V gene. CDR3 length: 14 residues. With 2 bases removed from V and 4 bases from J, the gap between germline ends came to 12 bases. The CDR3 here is CAISEDLSSYEQYF. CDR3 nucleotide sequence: TGTGCCATCAGTGAGGACCTGTCCTCATACGAGCAGTACTTC.

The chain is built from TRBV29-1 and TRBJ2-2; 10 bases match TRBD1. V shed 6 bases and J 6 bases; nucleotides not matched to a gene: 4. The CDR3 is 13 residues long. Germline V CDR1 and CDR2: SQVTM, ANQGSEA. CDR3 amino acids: CSVVTGGAGELFF. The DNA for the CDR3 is TGCAGCGTAGTGACAGGGGGCGCCGGGGAGCTGTTTTTT.

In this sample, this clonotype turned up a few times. In DNA, the CDR3 is TGCAGCGTCGCGGGGCCAGGGGTCTCCTACGAGCAGTACTTC. It yields the protein CSVAGPGVSYEQYF. The chain employs TRBV29-1 and TRBJ2-7, with D perhaps assigned TRBD1 or TRBD2 (6 bases each). Trimming left V 6 bases short and J 0 bases short, with 15 bases between. The V gene's germline CDR1 is SQVTM and CDR2 ANQGSEA. The CDR3 runs to 14 residues.

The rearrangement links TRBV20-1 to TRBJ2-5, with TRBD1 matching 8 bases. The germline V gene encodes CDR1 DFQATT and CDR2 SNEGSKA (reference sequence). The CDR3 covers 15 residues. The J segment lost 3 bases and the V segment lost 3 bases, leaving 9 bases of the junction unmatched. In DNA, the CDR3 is TGCAGTGCTAGCCGGTCGGACAGGGTCGAAGAGACCCAGTACTTC. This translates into CSASRSDRVEETQYF.

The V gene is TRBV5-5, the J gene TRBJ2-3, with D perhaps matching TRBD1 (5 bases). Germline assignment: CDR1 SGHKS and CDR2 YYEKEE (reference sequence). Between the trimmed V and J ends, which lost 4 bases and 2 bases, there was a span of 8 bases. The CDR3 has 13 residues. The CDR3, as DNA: TGTGCCAGCAGCCGACAGCCCACAGATACGCAGTATTTT. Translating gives CASSRQPTDTQYF.

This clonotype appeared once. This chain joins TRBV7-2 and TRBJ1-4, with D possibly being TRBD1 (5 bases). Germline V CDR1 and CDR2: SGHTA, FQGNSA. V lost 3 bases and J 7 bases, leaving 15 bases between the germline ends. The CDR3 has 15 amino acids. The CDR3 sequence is CASSFRRGEGEKLFF. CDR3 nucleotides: TGTGCCAGCAGCTTCCGTCGGGGGGAAGGTGAAAAACTGTTTTTT.

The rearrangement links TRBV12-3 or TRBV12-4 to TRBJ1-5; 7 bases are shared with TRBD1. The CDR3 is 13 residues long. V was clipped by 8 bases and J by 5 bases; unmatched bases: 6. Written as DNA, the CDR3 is TGTGCCAGCCGTGGGGACAGCGATCAGCCCCAGCATTTT. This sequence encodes CASRGDSDQPQHF.

The CDR3 DNA reads as TGTGCCACCAGTGATTTTCGGGGATCCAGCTGGGACAATGAGCAGTTCTTC. This encodes CATSDFRGSSWDNEQFF. V is TRBV24-1 and J is TRBJ2-1; perhaps TRBD2 as D (5 bases). There are 17 residues in the CDR3. Germline V CDR1 and CDR2: KGHDR, SFDVKD. V lost 1 base, J lost 5 bases, and 17 bases lay in between.

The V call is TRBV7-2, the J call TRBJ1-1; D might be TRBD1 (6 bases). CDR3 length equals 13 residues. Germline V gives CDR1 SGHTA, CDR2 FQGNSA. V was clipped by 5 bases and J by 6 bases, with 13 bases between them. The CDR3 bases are TGTGCCAGCAGCCGCGGACAGTACGCTGAAGCTTTCTTT. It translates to CASSRGQYAEAFF.

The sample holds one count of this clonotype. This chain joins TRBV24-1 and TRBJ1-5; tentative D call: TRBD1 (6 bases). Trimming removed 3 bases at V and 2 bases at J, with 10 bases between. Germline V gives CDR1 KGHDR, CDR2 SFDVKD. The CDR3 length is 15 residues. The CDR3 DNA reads TGTGCCACCAGTGATCACGGGGGCGGCAATCAGCCCCAGCATTTT. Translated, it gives CATSDHGGGNQPQHF.

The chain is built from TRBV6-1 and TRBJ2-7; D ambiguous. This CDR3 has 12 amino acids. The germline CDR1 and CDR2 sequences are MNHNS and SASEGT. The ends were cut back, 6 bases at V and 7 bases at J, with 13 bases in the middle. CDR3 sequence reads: CASRQSSQEQYF. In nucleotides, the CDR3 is TGTGCCAGCAGACAGTCCTCTCAAGAGCAGTACTTC.